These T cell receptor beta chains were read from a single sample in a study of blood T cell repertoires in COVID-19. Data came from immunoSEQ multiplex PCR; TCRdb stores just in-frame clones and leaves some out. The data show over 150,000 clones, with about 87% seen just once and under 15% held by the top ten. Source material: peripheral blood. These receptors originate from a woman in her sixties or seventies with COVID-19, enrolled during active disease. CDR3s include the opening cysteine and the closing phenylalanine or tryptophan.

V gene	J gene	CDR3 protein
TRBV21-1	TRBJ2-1	CASSKSLGGRADEQFF
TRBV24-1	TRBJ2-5	CATRQGARETQYF
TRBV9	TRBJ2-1	CASTGTSGRAHEQFF
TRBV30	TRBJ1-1	CAWSPQQWVNTEAFF
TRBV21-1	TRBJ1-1	CASSKTRGLVRGGDEAFF
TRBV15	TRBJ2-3	CATSRAGTSSLTDTQYF
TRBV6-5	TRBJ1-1	CASSYRDRYTEAFF
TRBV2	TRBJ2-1	CASNEEIVGDEQFF
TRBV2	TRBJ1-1	CASRERQVKYEAFF
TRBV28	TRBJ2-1	CASSPGQGDYNEQFF
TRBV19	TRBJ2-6	CASRVTGGFVGANVLTF
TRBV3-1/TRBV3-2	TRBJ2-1	CASSQSGASGIEQFF
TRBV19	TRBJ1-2	CASSEATNYGYTF
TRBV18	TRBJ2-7	CASSPGQSLTYEQYF
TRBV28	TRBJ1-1	CASSFPTQAFF
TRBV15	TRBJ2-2	CATSRGLAGDGGELFF
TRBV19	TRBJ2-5	CASSRGDRIPQETQYF
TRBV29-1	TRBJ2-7	CSAKVAGGPYEQYF
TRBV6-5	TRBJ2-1	CASSYTAGPYNEQFF
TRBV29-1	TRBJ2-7	CSAGGTGYYEQYF
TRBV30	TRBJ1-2	CAWRPRVVLVYTF
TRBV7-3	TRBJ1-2	CASSPGVNYGYTF
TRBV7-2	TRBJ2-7	CASSPASSAYEQYF
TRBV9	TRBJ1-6	CASSVDREFSYNSPLHF
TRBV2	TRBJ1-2	CASGGASANYGYTF
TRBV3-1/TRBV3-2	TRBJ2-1	CASSHGLAGTNEQFF
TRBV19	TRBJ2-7	CASSIGGNYEQYF
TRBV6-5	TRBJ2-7	CASSSFQGADPYEQYF
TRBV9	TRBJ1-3	CASSEGTGGTGNTIYF
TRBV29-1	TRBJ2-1	CSATSGPEQFF
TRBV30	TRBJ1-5	CAWRAGDNQPQHF
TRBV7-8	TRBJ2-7	CASSRGTGNSYEQYF
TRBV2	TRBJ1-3	CASSPTASGNTIYF
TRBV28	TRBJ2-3	CASGTSGRSGQYF
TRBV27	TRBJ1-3	CASSPKAPSSGNTIYF
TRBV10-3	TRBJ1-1	CAIRGGQVNTEAFF
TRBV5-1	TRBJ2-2	CASNEQGALVGELFF
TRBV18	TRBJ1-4	CASSPDTTNEKLFF
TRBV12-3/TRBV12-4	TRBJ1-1	CASSLRWNTEAFF
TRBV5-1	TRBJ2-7	CASSLDSSGVYEQYF
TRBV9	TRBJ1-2	CASSAGTGGSGTF
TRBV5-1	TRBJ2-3	CASSPLSVAGGTDTQYF